The 10 T cell receptor beta chains below were found in one sample sequenced in a study of T-cell reconstitution after alpha-beta-depleted transplantation in children. This sample's TCRbeta library carried unique molecular identifier barcodes. TCRdb called the PCR reads again in MiXCR, with one record for every CDR3 protein. The sample holds roughly 100,000 distinct CDR3 sequences, about 8% seen once. Source: PBMCs, taken before TCRalphabeta/CD19-depleted stem cell transplant. The receptors come from a boy under 10 years old with acute lymphoblastic leukemia, due to receive a stem cell transplant.

The V and J genes are TRBV27 and TRBJ1-6; a possible D gene is TRBD1 (6 bases). Trimming took off 2 bases at V and 9 bases at J, with 14 bases between the two ends. CDR1 is MNHEY, CDR2 SMNVEV, per germline (reference sequence). The CDR3 spans 15 residues. CDR3 sequence reads: CASSLSRGAGSPLHF. The CDR3 DNA reads as TGTGCCAGCAGTTTAAGTAGGGGGGCCGGTTCACCCCTCCACTTT.

In its sample, this clonotype was seen many times. The DNA for the CDR3 is TGTGCCAGCAGCCTCCCCGACTACGAGCAGTACTTC. Translation: CASSLPDYEQYF. This sequence joins TRBV12-3 or TRBV12-4 and TRBJ2-7; D is uncertain. V dropped 6 bases and J dropped 3 bases, with 9 bases sitting between them. The CDR3 spans 12 residues.

This clonotype was seen ten or more times. The V call is TRBV24-1, the J call TRBJ2-1; D is uncertain. This CDR3 region has 13 residues. V gave up 3 bases and J gave up 9 bases, with 11 bases separating them. Germline V gives CDR1 KGHDR, CDR2 SFDVKD. CDR3 sequence: CATSDPGRVEQFF. The CDR3 nucleotides read TGTGCCACCAGTGATCCGGGCAGAGTTGAGCAGTTCTTC.

In this sample, this clonotype turned up many times. The chain has TRBV4-1 and TRBJ2-5, with D unresolved. The CDR3 sequence is 11 residues long. The germline CDR1 and CDR2 sequences are MGHRA and YSYEKL. Trimming left V 7 bases short and J 5 bases short, with 8 bases between. In DNA form, the CDR3 reads TGCGCCAGCACCTCCGGGGAGACCCAGTACTTC. Translation: CASTSGETQYF.

This clonotype has a count of ten or more. V is TRBV3-1 and J is TRBJ2-3; the D is unclear. This CDR3 contains 14 residues. V was pared by 1 base and J by 4 bases, with 9 bases between. CDR1 is LGHDT, CDR2 YNNKEL, per germline (reference sequence). The CDR3 DNA follows: TGTGCCAGCAGCCAAGCGCTCGGCTCAGATACGCAGTATTTT. It encodes CASSQALGSDTQYF.

This clonotype occurred a few times. The J gene is TRBJ2-1, the V gene TRBV4-1; D unresolved. Germline V gene sequence: CDR1 MGHRA, CDR2 YSYEKL. The CDR3 totals 12 residues. V was clipped by 2 bases and J by 6 bases, with 5 bases between them. DNA for the CDR3: TGCGCCAGCAGCCAATCCGCCAATGAGCAGTTCTTC. It specifies CASSQSANEQFF.

This chain uses TRBV7-8 with TRBJ1-2; D not resolved. Looked up from germline, CDR1 is SGHVS and CDR2 is FQNEAQ. CDR3 size: 13 residues. Trimming took 1 base from V and 12 from J, leaving 15 bases between them. The CDR3 DNA follows: TGTGCCAGCAGCTTAGGAGAATGTTCCAGAGACACCTTC. This sequence encodes CASSLGECSRDTF.

The chain links TRBV11-2 to TRBJ2-3; 8 positions agree with TRBD2. Looked up from germline, CDR1 is SGHAT and CDR2 is FQNNGV. The CDR3 is 15 residues long. The V gene end was trimmed by 5 bases and the J gene end by 7 bases; junction bases not matched to a gene: 11. The CDR3 here is CASSPLRGGGNTQYF. The DNA for the CDR3 is TGTGCCAGCAGCCCCCTTCGGGGGGGCGGGAATACGCAGTATTTT.

This clonotype has just a few counts. This rearrangement joins TRBV20-1 to TRBJ2-5, with 10 bases matching TRBD1. J gave up 5 bases and V 6 bases, and 12 bases lay outside the gene matches. There are 15 residues in the CDR3. The germline CDR1 and CDR2 sequences are DFQATT and SNEGSKA (reference sequence). The CDR3 loop reads CSAERRDRGPETQYF. The DNA for the CDR3 is TGCAGTGCCGAACGCCGGGACAGGGGCCCCGAGACCCAGTACTTC.

V usage is TRBV25-1 and J usage is TRBJ1-2; 7 bases are a match to TRBD1. The CDR3 extends over 13 amino acids. The junction had 12 bases not matched to a gene; V was cut back by 9 bases and J by 8 bases. Germline CDR1 is MGHDK and CDR2 is SYGVNS. In DNA form, the CDR3 reads TGTGCCAGGAGCGACAGGGTTAAAGACGGCTACACCTTC. Its translation: CARSDRVKDGYTF.